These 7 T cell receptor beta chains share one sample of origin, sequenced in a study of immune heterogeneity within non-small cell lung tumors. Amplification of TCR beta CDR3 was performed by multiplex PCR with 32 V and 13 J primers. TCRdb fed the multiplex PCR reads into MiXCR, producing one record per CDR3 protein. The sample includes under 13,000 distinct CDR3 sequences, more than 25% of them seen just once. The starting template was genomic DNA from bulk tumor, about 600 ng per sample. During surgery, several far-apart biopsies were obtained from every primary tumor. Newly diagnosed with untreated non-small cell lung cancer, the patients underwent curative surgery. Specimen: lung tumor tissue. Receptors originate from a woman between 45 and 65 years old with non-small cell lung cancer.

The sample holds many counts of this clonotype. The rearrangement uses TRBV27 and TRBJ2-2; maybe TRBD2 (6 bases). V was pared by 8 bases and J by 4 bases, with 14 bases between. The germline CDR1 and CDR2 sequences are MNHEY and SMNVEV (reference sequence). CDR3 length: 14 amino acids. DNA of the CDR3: TGTGCCAGCCAGAGGGCGGGAAGCACCGGGGAGCTGTTTTTT. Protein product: CASQRAGSTGELFF.

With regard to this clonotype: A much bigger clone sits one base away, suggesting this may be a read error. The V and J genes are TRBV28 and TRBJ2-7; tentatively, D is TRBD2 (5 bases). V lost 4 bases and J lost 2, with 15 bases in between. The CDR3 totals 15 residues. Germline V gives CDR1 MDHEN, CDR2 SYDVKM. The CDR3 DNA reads TGTGCCAGCAGTTCACTAGGACTTAGCACCTACGAGCAGTACTTC. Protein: CASSSLGLSTYEQYF.

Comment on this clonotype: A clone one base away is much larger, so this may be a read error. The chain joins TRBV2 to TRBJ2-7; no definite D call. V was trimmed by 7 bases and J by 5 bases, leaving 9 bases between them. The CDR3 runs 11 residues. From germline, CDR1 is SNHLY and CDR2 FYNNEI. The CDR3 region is CASIQSDEQYF. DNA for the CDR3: TGTGCCAGCATTCAAAGCGACGAGCAGTACTTC.

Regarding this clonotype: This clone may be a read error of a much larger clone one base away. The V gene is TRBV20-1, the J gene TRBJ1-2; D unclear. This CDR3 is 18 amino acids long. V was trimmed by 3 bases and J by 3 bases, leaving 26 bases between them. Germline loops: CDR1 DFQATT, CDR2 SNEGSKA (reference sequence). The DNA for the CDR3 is TGCAGTGCTAGTGTTTTCCCGGGAAGTCTGTGTCTAGACTATGGCTACACCTTC. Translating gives CSASVFPGSLCLDYGYTF.

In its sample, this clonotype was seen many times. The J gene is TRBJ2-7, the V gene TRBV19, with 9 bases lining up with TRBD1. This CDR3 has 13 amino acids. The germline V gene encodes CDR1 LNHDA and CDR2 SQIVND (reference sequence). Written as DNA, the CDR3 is TGTGTTGAAAGGGACAGGGCAACGTACGAGCAGTACTTC. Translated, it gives CVERDRATYEQYF.

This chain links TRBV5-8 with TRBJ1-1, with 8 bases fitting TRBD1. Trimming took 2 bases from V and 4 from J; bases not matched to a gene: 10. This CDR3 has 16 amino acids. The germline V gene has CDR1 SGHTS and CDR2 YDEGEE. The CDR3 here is CASSFARGPVTTEAFF. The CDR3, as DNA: TGTGCCAGCAGCTTCGCCAGGGGGCCGGTGACCACTGAAGCTTTCTTT.

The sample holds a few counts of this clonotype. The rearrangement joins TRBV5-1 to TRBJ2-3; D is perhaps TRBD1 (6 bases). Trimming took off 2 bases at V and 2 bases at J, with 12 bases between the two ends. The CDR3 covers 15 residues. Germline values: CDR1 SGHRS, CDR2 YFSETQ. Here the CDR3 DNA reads TGCGCCAGCAGCTTTATTGGGGGCCACACAGATACGCAGTATTTT. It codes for CASSFIGGHTDTQYF.